These 27 T cell receptor beta chains originate from one sample sequenced in a study of T cells in Graves' hyperthyroidism and ophthalmopathy. The investigators amplified TCR beta CDR3 regions from RNA transcripts. When the TCR CDR3 underwent first-round RT-PCR, the HTBI primer set was used. TCRdb re-derived calls from the multiplex PCR reads in MiXCR, one entry per CDR3 protein. The sample contains fewer than 750,000 distinct CDR3 sequences, over 12% of which appear only once. Sequencing was done on a sample of blood. All receptors come from a woman aged 40 to 50 with Graves' ophthalmopathy.

This clonotype was picked up many times. The chain couples TRBV12-3 or TRBV12-4 to TRBJ1-1; D perhaps matches TRBD1 (6 bases). V was clipped by 7 bases and J by 1 base, with 13 bases between them. This CDR3 spans 14 amino acids. In DNA form, the CDR3 reads TGTGCCAGCACCTTCGGACAGAAGAACACTGAAGCTTTCTTT. It is translated as CASTFGQKNTEAFF.

The rearrangement joins TRBV15 to TRBJ2-3; 11 bases are a match to TRBD2. Germline values: CDR1 LNHNV, CDR2 YYDKDF (reference sequence). J was trimmed by 0 bases and V by 6 bases; bases with no gene match: 11. The CDR3 is made up of 18 amino acids. CDR3 protein: CATRGLAGGSASTDTQYF. CDR3 DNA sequence: TGTGCCACCAGAGGGCTAGCGGGAGGAAGTGCTAGCACAGATACGCAGTATTTT.

This clonotype came up many times. J is TRBJ1-2 and V is TRBV9; 9 nucleotides align to TRBD1. Germline CDR1 and CDR2: SGDLS and YYNGEE. The ends lost 5 bases at V and 8 bases at J; junction bases unmatched: 7. CDR3 size: 13 residues. The CDR3, as DNA: TGTGCCAGCAGGGACAGGGGCGCGGGGGGCTACACCTTC. This translates into CASRDRGAGGYTF.

The chain has TRBV11-1 and TRBJ2-5; D possibly corresponds to TRBD1 (6 bases). The CDR3 is made up of 17 amino acids. CDR1 is SGHAT, CDR2 FQDESV, per germline (reference sequence). V gave up 3 bases and J gave up 1 base, with 18 bases separating them. CDR3 sequence (DNA): TGTGCCAGCAGCTTGAGACCGGGACACAAAAGCCAAGAGACCCAGTACTTC. Translating gives CASSLRPGHKSQETQYF.

In DNA form, the CDR3 reads TGTGCCAGCAGCCGTATGGGGGGGCGTGGTGGCTACACCTTC. Amino acid sequence: CASSRMGGRGGYTF. The genes are TRBV27 and TRBJ1-2; a weak D match, TRBD1 (6 bases). Germline V CDR1 and CDR2: MNHEY, SMNVEV (reference sequence). V lost 6 bases and J 7 bases, leaving 18 bases between the germline ends. This CDR3 contains 14 residues.

The CDR3 bases are TGTGCCAGCAGCTTGGAGCCAGCGGAGATCTACGAGCAGTACTTC. This encodes CASSLEPAEIYEQYF. The chain recombines TRBV5-4 with TRBJ2-7; D possibly corresponds to TRBD2 (5 bases). Trimming took 0 bases from V and 3 from J, leaving 13 bases between them. Germline V CDR1 and CDR2: SGHNT, YYREEE (reference sequence). The CDR3 sequence is 15 residues long.

This clonotype has ten or more counts. V usage is TRBV11-2 and J usage is TRBJ2-7, with a weak D call TRBD1 (6 bases). Germline V gene sequence: CDR1 SGHAT, CDR2 FQNNGV. The CDR3 contains 16 residues. The V end lost 0 bases, the J end lost 3 bases, and 15 bases lay between the germline ends. The CDR3 coding sequence is TGTGCCAGCAGCTTAGATCCCGCCCGGGACAACTACGAGCAGTACTTC. It codes for CASSLDPARDNYEQYF. Combining the CDR3 with reference TRBV11-2 and TRBJ2-7 gives the whole variable domain EAGVAQSPRYKIIEKRQSVAFWCNPISGHATLYWYQQILGQGPKLLIQFQNNGVVDDSQLPKDRFSAERLKGVDSTLKIQPAKLEDSAVYLCASSLDPARDNYEQYFGPGTRLTVT.

This clonotype was counted at least ten times. V gene TRBV6-1 combines with J gene TRBJ1-5; a weak D match, TRBD1 (6 bases). Between the trimmed V and J ends, which lost 5 bases and 9 bases, there was a span of 17 bases. CDR1 is MNHNS, CDR2 SASEGT, per germline. The CDR3 sequence is 14 residues long. CDR3 DNA sequence: TGTGCCAGCAGTCTCGGACAGCTCCTGGGGCCCCAGCATTTT. This codes for CASSLGQLLGPQHF.

This clonotype showed up many times. The chain couples TRBV28 to TRBJ2-5, with 7 nucleotides matching TRBD1. J gave up 3 bases and V 5 bases, and 6 bases lay outside the gene matches. Germline V gene lookup returns CDR1 MDHEN and CDR2 SYDVKM. CDR3 size: 14 residues. CDR3 in amino acids: CASSLTGEEETQYF. CDR3 sequence (DNA): TGTGCCAGCAGTCTTACAGGGGAAGAAGAGACCCAGTACTTC.

Only a few counts were recorded for this clonotype. The chain has TRBV6-1 and TRBJ2-5; possibly TRBD1 for D (5 bases). This CDR3 region has 14 residues. V lost 6 bases to trimming and J lost 5 bases, with 16 bases between them. The germline V gene encodes CDR1 MNHNS and CDR2 SASEGT. CDR3 in DNA: TGTGCCAGCAGGATCGGGCAGGGCCTGGAGACCCAGTACTTC. Protein: CASRIGQGLETQYF.

A few counts support this clonotype. This chain joins TRBV3-1 and TRBJ1-1; tentative D call: TRBD1 (6 bases). In germline, CDR1 is LGHDT, CDR2 YNNKEL (reference sequence). This CDR3 comprises 15 residues. The germline V and J ends were trimmed by 0 bases and 5 bases, with 13 bases remaining between them. CDR3 loop: CASSQDLGGRTEAFF. The CDR3 coding sequence is TGTGCCAGCAGCCAAGATCTCGGGGGGCGAACTGAAGCTTTCTTT.

V is TRBV12-3 or TRBV12-4 and J is TRBJ1-2; a weak D match, TRBD1 (5 bases). The germline V and J ends were trimmed by 6 bases and 5 bases, with 16 bases remaining between them. CDR3 length equals 14 residues. The CDR3 sequence is CASSPGHRAYGYTF. CDR3 sequence (DNA): TGTGCCAGCAGCCCTGGACATAGAGCTTATGGCTACACCTTC.

This clonotype was found many times. The chain joins TRBV15 to TRBJ2-5; D not resolved. Trimming took 3 bases from V and 4 from J, leaving 12 bases between them. This CDR3 is 14 amino acids long. Germline V gene sequence: CDR1 LNHNV, CDR2 YYDKDF (reference sequence). The chain's CDR3 is CATSSWGWGETQYF. CDR3 nucleotide sequence: TGTGCCACCAGCAGTTGGGGTTGGGGAGAGACCCAGTACTTC.

This clonotype was observed many times. This chain uses TRBV28 with TRBJ1-1; D is ambiguous. V lost 3 bases to trimming and J lost 0 bases, with 8 bases between them. Germline-derived CDR1 and CDR2 are MDHEN and SYDVKM. There are 14 residues in the CDR3. CDR3 nucleotide sequence: TGTGCCAGCAGTTTCGTCCTGCTGAACACTGAAGCTTTCTTT. Translating it yields CASSFVLLNTEAFF.

This clonotype occurred a few times. This chain uses TRBV6-1 with TRBJ2-2; 8 positions agree with TRBD1. This CDR3 is built from 16 residues. Germline V lookup: CDR1 MNHNS, CDR2 SASEGT. The trim removed 6 bases at V and 0 bases at J, leaving 6 bases unmatched. CDR3 bases: TGTGCCAGCAGGGTCCGGGGACAGGCGAACACCGGGGAGCTGTTTTTT. Its translation: CASRVRGQANTGELFF.

This clonotype has a count of ten or more. The chain employs TRBV6-1 and TRBJ1-2, with TRBD1 as a possible D gene (5 bases). V gave up 0 bases and J gave up 6 bases, with 17 bases separating them. The CDR3 sequence is 16 residues long. Germline V lookup: CDR1 MNHNS, CDR2 SASEGT. The CDR3 DNA sequence: TGTGCCAGCAGTGAAGCGCTTCGGCAACCCAGGGATGGCTACACCTTC. Its translation: CASSEALRQPRDGYTF.

This chain links TRBV5-1 with TRBJ1-5; a weak D match, TRBD1 (5 bases). CDR3 length: 16 residues. CDR1 is SGHRS, CDR2 YFSETQ, per germline. V dropped 3 bases and J dropped 0 bases, with 13 bases sitting between them. CDR3 bases: TGCGCCAGCAGCTCGCCGACAGAATATAGCAATCAGCCCCAGCATTTT. This codes for CASSSPTEYSNQPQHF.

This clonotype has just a few counts. The V call is TRBV5-6, the J call TRBJ1-2, with D tentatively TRBD1 (6 bases). V shed 1 base and J shed 4 bases, with 14 bases lying between them. The CDR3 has 15 amino acids. Germline-derived CDR1 and CDR2 are SGHDT and YYEEEE. CDR3 amino acids: CASSLFGGAGYGYTF. The CDR3 region has the DNA TGTGCCAGCAGCTTGTTTGGGGGCGCCGGCTATGGCTACACCTTC.

This clonotype has a count of ten or more. The chain links TRBV20-1 to TRBJ2-7; D gene uncertain. This CDR3 has 14 residues. V gave up 1 base and J gave up 0 bases, with 10 bases separating them. Germline V gene sequence: CDR1 DFQATT, CDR2 SNEGSKA (reference sequence). The CDR3 DNA reads TGCAGTGCTAGAGGCGCGGTAACCTCCTACGAGCAGTACTTC. Amino acid sequence: CSARGAVTSYEQYF.

In the case of this clonotype: A clone one base away is much larger, so this may be a read error. This CDR3 fails to terminate in the conserved phenylalanine or tryptophan, so it likely reflects a read error. The chain recombines TRBV12-3 or TRBV12-4 with TRBJ1-1, with D hard to call. CDR3 length: 9 amino acids. V gave up 5 bases and J gave up 6 bases, with 1 base separating them. CDR3 sequence (DNA): TGTGCCAGCAGTCCTGAAGCTTTCCTT. As protein: CASSPEAFL.

The rearrangement uses TRBV5-1 and TRBJ2-2, with TRBD1 matching over 8 bases. The CDR3 extends over 17 amino acids. Germline lookup yields CDR1 SGHRS and CDR2 YFSETQ. J lost 1 base, V lost 1 base, and 6 bases had no gene match. The CDR3 nucleotides are TGCGCCAGCAGCTTGCCCAGAGGACAGGGGAACACCGGGGAGCTGTTTTTT. This translates into CASSLPRGQGNTGELFF.

With respect to this clonotype: A much larger clonotype is one base distant, so this may be a read error. The chain combines TRBV19 with TRBJ2-7; D not resolved. Trimming removed 3 bases from V and 0 bases from J, with 6 bases in between. The germline CDR1 and CDR2 sequences are LNHDA and SQIVND (reference sequence). This CDR3 is built from 13 residues. The CDR3 here is CASSICFSYEQYF. CDR3 sequence (DNA): TGTGCCAGTAGTATCTGTTTCTCCTACGAGCAGTACTTC.

This clonotype was detected many times. V and J are TRBV7-9 and TRBJ1-1; D may be TRBD1 (5 bases). Germline V gene sequence: CDR1 SEHNR, CDR2 FQNEAQ (reference sequence). Between the trimmed V and J ends, which lost 8 bases and 11 bases, there was a span of 21 bases. The CDR3 covers 13 residues. CDR3 nucleotides: TGTGCCAGCGAACCCCAGGGCGTTGCGGCGGCTTTCTTT. Translation: CASEPQGVAAAFF.

This clonotype was seen only a few times. This sequence joins TRBV4-1 and TRBJ2-7; 9 bases agree with TRBD2. The CDR3 is 16 amino acids. Losses at the gene ends were 0 bases for V and 2 bases for J; bases not matched to a gene: 5. CDR1 and CDR2 (germline): MGHRA, YSYEKL. CDR3 sequence: CASSQDWGGRAYEQYF. The CDR3 DNA reads TGCGCCAGCAGCCAAGATTGGGGCGGGAGGGCCTACGAGCAGTACTTC.

Only a few counts were recorded for this clonotype. The chain uses TRBV5-1 and TRBJ2-5; D remains unclear. Germline V CDR1 and CDR2: SGHRS, YFSETQ. The CDR3 runs 14 residues. Trimming removed 2 bases at V and 1 base at J, with 9 bases between. The CDR3 coding sequence is TGCGCCAGCAGCTTTCAAAACGTCCAAGAGACCCAGTACTTC. Translation: CASSFQNVQETQYF.

This clonotype was seen a handful of times. The chain joins TRBV20-1 to TRBJ1-1, with D hard to call. This CDR3 region has 12 residues. The germline V and J ends were trimmed by 8 bases and 1 base, with 11 bases remaining between them. The V gene's germline CDR1 is DFQATT and CDR2 SNEGSKA (reference sequence). As DNA, the CDR3 is TGCAGTACTCGGGAGCCGAACACTGAAGCTTTCTTT. It codes for CSTREPNTEAFF.

This clonotype was recorded at least ten times. V gene TRBV28 combines with J gene TRBJ1-2; tentative D call: TRBD1 (5 bases). Trimming took 10 bases from V and 2 from J, leaving 8 bases between them. This CDR3 spans 11 amino acids. Germline assignment: CDR1 MDHEN and CDR2 SYDVKM. The DNA for the CDR3 is TGTGCCACCGGGACCAACTATGGCTACACCTTC. This translates into CATGTNYGYTF.